This is a list of T cell receptor beta chains from one sample in a study of T-cell memory formation after mild COVID-19. TCRdb recomputed calls from the 5' RACE reads with MiXCR, one row per CDR3 protein. Altogether 70,000 to 100,000 distinct CDR3 sequences are present, 10% to 15% being singletons, with the ten largest covering about a quarter. The sample was PBMCs or a T cell subset sorted from them (not recorded which). Every receptor here comes from an adult woman who had mild COVID-19 (a few samples of this study predate the infection). Cell type and time point are not known. CDR3s include the opening cysteine and the closing phenylalanine or tryptophan. D genes are given only for firm matches. Expanded clones are given a class, and other clones once, few, many or no size at all.

few	.	TRBV2	TRBJ1-1	CASQTYGVNTEAFF	TGTGCCAGCCAGACGTACGGTGTGAACACTGAAGCTTTCTTT
many	TRBD1	TRBV7-6	TRBJ2-5	CASSFRAGGLETQYF	TGTGCCAGCAGCTTCCGGGCAGGGGGCTTGGAGACCCAGTACTTC
few	.	TRBV27	TRBJ2-1	CASSFWTEASGDNEQFF	TGTGCCAGCAGTTTCTGGACCGAGGCATCCGGAGACAATGAGCAGTTCTTC
.	.	TRBV9	TRBJ2-3	CASSAEMPDTQYF	TGTGCCAGCAGCGCGGAGATGCCAGATACGCAGTATTTT
.	TRBD2	TRBV7-2	TRBJ2-7	CASSSGRTSGREDEQYF	TGTGCCAGCAGCTCGGGGAGGACTAGCGGGAGGGAGGACGAGCAGTACTTC
few	.	TRBV20-1	TRBJ2-1	CSARVTGGRYNEQFF	TGCAGTGCTAGAGTTACCGGGGGTAGGTACAATGAGCAGTTCTTC
.	.	TRBV5-1	TRBJ2-1	CASSFWGLNEQFF	TGCGCCAGCAGCTTCTGGGGCTTGAATGAGCAGTTCTTC
.	.	TRBV18	TRBJ2-7	CASSPPRSYEQYF	TGTGCCAGCTCACCTCCCCGTTCCTACGAGCAGTACTTC
few	TRBD2	TRBV4-1	TRBJ2-7	CASSQVVAGNLEYF	TGCGCCAGCAGCCAAGTGGTAGCGGGGAATTTGGAGTACTTC
.	.	TRBV6-2/TRBV6-3	TRBJ1-2	CASRDLGDGYTF	TGTGCCAGCAGGGACTTGGGGGATGGCTACACCTTC
.	.	TRBV24-1	TRBJ2-3	CATSDRDGYTDTQYF	TGTGCCACCAGTGATCGGGACGGCTACACAGATACGCAGTATTTT
few	.	TRBV11-2	TRBJ2-5	CASSRLERGPWETQYF	TGTGCCAGCAGCCGTTTGGAACGGGGGCCTTGGGAGACCCAGTACTTC
many	.	TRBV12-3/TRBV12-4	TRBJ2-7	CASSPSSYEQYF	TGTGCCAGCAGCCCTAGCTCCTACGAGCAGTACTTC
few	.	TRBV13	TRBJ2-1	CASSSRQYAYNEQFF	TGTGCCAGCAGCTCTAGGCAATACGCCTACAATGAGCAGTTCTTC
.	.	TRBV4-1	TRBJ1-1	CASSQVVRENTEAFF	TGCGCCAGCAGCCAAGTAGTGAGGGAGAACACTGAAGCTTTCTTT
.	.	TRBV12-3/TRBV12-4	TRBJ1-1	CASSSPVPAEAFF	TGTGCCAGCAGTTCGCCAGTTCCCGCTGAAGCTTTCTTT
.	.	TRBV2	TRBJ2-1	CASSGPYEQFF	TGTGCCAGCAGCGGTCCCTATGAGCAGTTCTTC
few	.	TRBV5-1	TRBJ2-3	CASSLETSTDTQYF	TGCGCCAGCAGCTTGGAGACTAGCACAGATACGCAGTATTTT
.	TRBD2	TRBV6-2/TRBV6-3	TRBJ2-1	CASRPSGIGNNEQFF	TGTGCCAGCCGGCCTAGCGGGATCGGGAACAATGAGCAGTTCTTC
few	.	TRBV6-2/TRBV6-3	TRBJ2-4	CASSPWTDRAKNIQYF	TGTGCCAGCAGTCCCTGGACAGATAGAGCCAAAAACATTCAGTACTTC
many	TRBD2	TRBV6-5	TRBJ2-1	CASSSGLALGNEQFF	TGTGCCAGCAGTTCGGGACTAGCCCTAGGGAATGAGCAGTTCTTC
.	TRBD1	TRBV6-1	TRBJ2-3	CASSETGATADTQYF	TGTGCCAGCAGTGAGACAGGGGCGACGGCAGATACGCAGTATTTT
few	.	TRBV5-1	TRBJ2-3	CASSLVYVRRVRTDTQYF	TGCGCCAGCAGCTTGGTTTATGTTCGCAGGGTCAGAACAGATACGCAGTATTTT
few	.	TRBV9	TRBJ2-1	CASSRMNEQFF	TGTGCCAGCAGCAGAATGAATGAGCAGTTCTTC
few	TRBD1	TRBV29-1	TRBJ2-1	CSVESWQGAGNEQFF	TGCAGCGTTGAATCTTGGCAGGGGGCGGGCAATGAGCAGTTCTTC
.	TRBD2	TRBV7-8	TRBJ2-1	CASSLDSGNSYNEQFF	TGTGCCAGCAGCTTAGATAGCGGGAACTCCTACAATGAGCAGTTCTTC
.	TRBD2	TRBV6-2/TRBV6-3	TRBJ2-1	CASQGLAGYNEQFF	TGTGCCAGCCAAGGACTAGCGGGTTACAATGAGCAGTTCTTC
few	.	TRBV30	TRBJ2-5	CAWKETQYF	TGTGCCTGGAAAGAGACCCAGTACTTC
few	TRBD2	TRBV18	TRBJ2-7	CASSGQPGLALYEQYF	TGTGCCAGCTCGGGTCAACCGGGACTAGCACTATACGAGCAGTACTTC
few	TRBD1	TRBV3-1	TRBJ2-1	CASSQAGTGGDNEQFF	TGTGCCAGCAGCCAAGCAGGGACAGGGGGAGACAATGAGCAGTTCTTC
few	.	TRBV19	TRBJ2-3	CASNMGLYYTDTQYF	TGTGCCAGCAATATGGGACTTTACTACACAGATACGCAGTATTTT
few	TRBD1	TRBV12-3/TRBV12-4	TRBJ2-7	CASSFIGTGEEQYF	TGTGCCAGCAGTTTCATCGGGACAGGGGAGGAGCAGTACTTC
few	.	TRBV27	TRBJ2-3	CASGTGTTSTDTQYF	TGTGCCAGCGGGACCGGGACAACTAGCACAGATACGCAGTATTTT
.	.	TRBV24-1	TRBJ1-1	CATSGHGSNTEAFF	TGTGCCACCAGTGGACATGGTTCTAACACTGAAGCTTTCTTT
.	.	TRBV6-5	TRBJ1-2	CASSSHRDRNNGGSDGYTF	TGTGCCAGCAGCTCCCACCGGGACCGCAATAACGGGGGTTCGGATGGCTACACCTTC
.	.	TRBV5-1	TRBJ2-7	CASSFESTYEQYF	TGCGCCAGCAGCTTCGAGAGTACCTACGAGCAGTACTTC
few	TRBD2	TRBV20-1	TRBJ2-1	CSASSGRRYNEQFF	TGCAGTGCTAGTAGCGGGAGACGATACAATGAGCAGTTCTTC
.	.	TRBV3-1	TRBJ2-2	CASSRTGTPIGNTGELFF	TGTGCCAGCAGCCGTACCGGGACTCCCATAGGAAACACCGGGGAGCTGTTTTTT
few	.	TRBV5-4	TRBJ2-7	CASSVGSNYEQYF	TGTGCCAGCAGCGTGGGGTCTAACTACGAGCAGTACTTC
few	.	TRBV5-6	TRBJ1-1	CASSPTVNGNTEAFF	TGTGCCAGCAGCCCGACCGTCAACGGGAACACTGAAGCTTTCTTT
few	TRBD1	TRBV7-9	TRBJ2-3	CASSLGQGAWSTDTQYF	TGTGCCAGCAGCTTAGGACAGGGGGCTTGGAGCACAGATACGCAGTATTTT
.	.	TRBV20-1	TRBJ2-7	CSARVLWKDLEGEQYF	TGCAGTGCTAGAGTTCTCTGGAAGGACCTTGAAGGCGAGCAGTACTTC
.	.	TRBV4-1	TRBJ1-4	CASSQGGKLFF	TGCGCCAGCAGCCAAGGGGGAAAACTGTTTTTT
.	TRBD1	TRBV11-2	TRBJ2-7	CASSLDREIDEQYF	TGTGCCAGCAGCTTGGACAGGGAAATCGACGAGCAGTACTTC
few	.	TRBV20-1	TRBJ2-7	CSATDPYEQYF	TGCAGTGCTACGGACCCGTACGAGCAGTACTTC
.	TRBD1	TRBV7-9	TRBJ2-1	CASSLTGTGVVYEQFF	TGTGCCAGCAGCCTAACCGGGACAGGGGTTGTTTATGAGCAGTTCTTC
few	.	TRBV29-1	TRBJ1-2	CSVEDQGRQPYGYTF	TGCAGCGTTGAAGATCAAGGGCGACAGCCCTATGGCTACACCTTC
.	.	TRBV11-2	TRBJ2-2	CASSLGDAVLGTGELFF	TGTGCCAGCAGCTTAGGGGATGCAGTCCTGGGAACCGGGGAGCTGTTTTTT
.	TRBD2	TRBV7-3	TRBJ2-2	CASSLGLAGTGELFF	TGTGCCAGCAGCCTGGGGCTAGCGGGTACCGGGGAGCTGTTTTTT
.	TRBD1	TRBV12-3/TRBV12-4	TRBJ2-1	CASRLSDRDRYNEQLF	TGTGCCAGCAGGCTCTCGGACAGGGACCGGTACAATGAGCAGTTATTC
.	.	TRBV20-1	TRBJ1-1	CSARWDDTEAFF	TGCAGTGCTAGATGGGATGACACTGAAGCTTTCTTT
few	TRBD2	TRBV12-3/TRBV12-4	TRBJ2-1	CASSPGTSGPLYNEQFF	TGTGCCAGCAGCCCGGGGACTAGCGGGCCACTCTACAATGAGCAGTTCTTC
.	TRBD2	TRBV11-2	TRBJ2-1	CASSFGWREFPTNEQFF	TGTGCCAGCAGCTTTGGGTGGCGGGAGTTCCCCACTAATGAGCAGTTCTTC